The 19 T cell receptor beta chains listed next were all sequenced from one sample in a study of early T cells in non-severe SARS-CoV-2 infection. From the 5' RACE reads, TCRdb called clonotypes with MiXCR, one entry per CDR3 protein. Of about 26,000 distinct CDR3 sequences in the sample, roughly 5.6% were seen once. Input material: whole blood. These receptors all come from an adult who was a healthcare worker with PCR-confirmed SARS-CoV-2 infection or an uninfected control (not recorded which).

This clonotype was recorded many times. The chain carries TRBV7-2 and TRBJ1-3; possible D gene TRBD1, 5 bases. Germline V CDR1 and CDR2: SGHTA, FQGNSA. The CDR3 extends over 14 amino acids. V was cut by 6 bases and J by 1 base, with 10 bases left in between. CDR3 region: CASRPGSSGNTIYF. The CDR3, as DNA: TGTGCCAGCAGGCCAGGGTCATCTGGAAACACCATATATTTT.

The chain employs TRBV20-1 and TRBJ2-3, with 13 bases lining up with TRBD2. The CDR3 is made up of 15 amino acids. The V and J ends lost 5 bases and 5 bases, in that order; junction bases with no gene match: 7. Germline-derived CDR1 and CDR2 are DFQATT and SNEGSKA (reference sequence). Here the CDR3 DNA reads TGCAGTGCTGGGACTAGCGGGATGATTGGAGATACGCAGTATTTT. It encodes CSAGTSGMIGDTQYF.

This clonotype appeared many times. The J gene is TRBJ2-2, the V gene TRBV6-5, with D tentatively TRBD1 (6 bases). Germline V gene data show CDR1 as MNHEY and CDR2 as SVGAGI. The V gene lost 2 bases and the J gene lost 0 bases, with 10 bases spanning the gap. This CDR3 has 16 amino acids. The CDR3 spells CASSYGPGANTGELFF. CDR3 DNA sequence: TGTGCCAGCAGTTACGGGCCAGGGGCGAACACCGGGGAGCTGTTTTTT.

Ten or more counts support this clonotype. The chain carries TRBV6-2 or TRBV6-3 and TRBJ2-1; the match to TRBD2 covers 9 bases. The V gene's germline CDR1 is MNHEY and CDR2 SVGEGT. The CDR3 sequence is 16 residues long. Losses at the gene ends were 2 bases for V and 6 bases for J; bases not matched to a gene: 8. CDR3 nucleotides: TGTGCCAGCAGTTACATCCAAGGCGGGAGGGTCAATGAGCAGTTCTTC. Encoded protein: CASSYIQGGRVNEQFF.

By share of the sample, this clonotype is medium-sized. The CDR3 nucleotides are TGTGCCAGCAGCATTAGCGGGTCCCGATCCTACGAGCAGTACTTC. Residues: CASSISGSRSYEQYF. This chain links TRBV7-8 with TRBJ2-7; 7 bases map to TRBD2. V lost 5 bases to trimming and J lost 1 base; unmatched junction nucleotides: 8. Germline V gene lookup returns CDR1 SGHVS and CDR2 FQNEAQ. The length of the CDR3 is 15 residues.

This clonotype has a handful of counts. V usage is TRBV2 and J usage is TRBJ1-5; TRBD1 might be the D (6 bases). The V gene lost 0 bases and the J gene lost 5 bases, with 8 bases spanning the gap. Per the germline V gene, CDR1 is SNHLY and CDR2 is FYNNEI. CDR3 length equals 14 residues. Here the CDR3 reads CASSEASGDQPQHF. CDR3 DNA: TGTGCCAGCAGTGAAGCCTCAGGGGATCAGCCCCAGCATTTT.

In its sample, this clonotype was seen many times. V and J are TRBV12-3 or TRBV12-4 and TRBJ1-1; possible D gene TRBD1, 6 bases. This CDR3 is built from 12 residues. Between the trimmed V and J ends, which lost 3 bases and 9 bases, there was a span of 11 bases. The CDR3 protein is CASSLGGQKAFF. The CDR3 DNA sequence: TGTGCCAGCAGTTTGGGGGGACAAAAAGCTTTCTTT.

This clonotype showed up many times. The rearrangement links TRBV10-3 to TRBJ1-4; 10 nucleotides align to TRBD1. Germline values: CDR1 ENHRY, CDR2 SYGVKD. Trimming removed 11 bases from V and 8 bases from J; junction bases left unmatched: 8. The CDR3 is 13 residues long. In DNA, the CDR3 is TGTGCCTCCCGGACAGGGGGTAACGAAAAACTGTTTTTT. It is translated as CASRTGGNEKLFF.

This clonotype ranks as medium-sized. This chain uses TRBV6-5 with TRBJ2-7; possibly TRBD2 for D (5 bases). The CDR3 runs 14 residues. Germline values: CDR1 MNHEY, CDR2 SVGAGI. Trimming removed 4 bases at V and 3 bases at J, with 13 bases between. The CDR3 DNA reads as TGTGCCAGCAGTTTGTCTAGCAGATACTACGAGCAGTACTTC. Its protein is CASSLSSRYYEQYF.

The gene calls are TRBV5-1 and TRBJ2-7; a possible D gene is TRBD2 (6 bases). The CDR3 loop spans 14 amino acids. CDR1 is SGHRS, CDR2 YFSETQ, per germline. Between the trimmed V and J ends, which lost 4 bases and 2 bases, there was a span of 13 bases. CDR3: CASSNRDSAYEQYF. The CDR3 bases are TGCGCCAGCAGCAACCGGGACTCCGCCTACGAGCAGTACTTC.

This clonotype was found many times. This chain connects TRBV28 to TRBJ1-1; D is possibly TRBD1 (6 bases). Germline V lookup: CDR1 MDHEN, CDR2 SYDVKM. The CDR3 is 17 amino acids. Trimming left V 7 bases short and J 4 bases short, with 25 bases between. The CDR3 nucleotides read TGTGCCAGCATCCCAGGGGTGGGGTATTCTTTGACCACTGAAGCTTTCTTT. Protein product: CASIPGVGYSLTTEAFF.

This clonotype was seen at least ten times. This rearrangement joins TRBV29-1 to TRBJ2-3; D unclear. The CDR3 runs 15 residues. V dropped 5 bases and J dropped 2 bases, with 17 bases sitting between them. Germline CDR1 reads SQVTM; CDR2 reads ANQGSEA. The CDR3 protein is CSVPKAGSNTDTQYF. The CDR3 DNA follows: TGCAGCGTTCCCAAGGCAGGTTCGAACACAGATACGCAGTATTTT.

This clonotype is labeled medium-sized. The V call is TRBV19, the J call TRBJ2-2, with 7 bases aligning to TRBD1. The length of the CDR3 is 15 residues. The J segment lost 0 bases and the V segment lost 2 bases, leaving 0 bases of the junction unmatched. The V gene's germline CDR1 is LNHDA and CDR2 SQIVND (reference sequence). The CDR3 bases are TGTGCCAGTAGTATACAGGGGGCGAACACCGGGGAGCTGTTTTTT. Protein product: CASSIQGANTGELFF.

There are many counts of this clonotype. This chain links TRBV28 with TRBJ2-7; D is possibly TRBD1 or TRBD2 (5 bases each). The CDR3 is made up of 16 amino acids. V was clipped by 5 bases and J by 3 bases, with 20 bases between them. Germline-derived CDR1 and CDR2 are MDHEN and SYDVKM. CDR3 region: CASSLLGAAGIYEQYF. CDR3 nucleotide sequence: TGTGCCAGCAGTCTCCTCGGGGCGGCAGGAATCTACGAGCAGTACTTC.

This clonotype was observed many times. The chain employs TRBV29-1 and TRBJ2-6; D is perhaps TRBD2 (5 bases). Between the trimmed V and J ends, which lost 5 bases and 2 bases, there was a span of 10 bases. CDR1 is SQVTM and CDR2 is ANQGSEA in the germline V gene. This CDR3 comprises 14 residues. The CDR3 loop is CSVSAGAGANVLTF. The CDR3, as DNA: TGCAGCGTTTCCGCCGGGGCTGGGGCCAACGTCCTGACTTTC.

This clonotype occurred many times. The CDR3 coding sequence is TGTGCCAGCAGTGTCACTGCAGGAGCGTCAGCTTTCTTT. Translated: CASSVTAGASAFF. The J gene is TRBJ1-1, the V gene TRBV6-1; D uncertain. The CDR3 runs 13 residues. The ends were cut back, 4 bases at V and 10 bases at J, with 16 bases in the middle. CDR1 and CDR2 (germline): MNHNS, SASEGT.

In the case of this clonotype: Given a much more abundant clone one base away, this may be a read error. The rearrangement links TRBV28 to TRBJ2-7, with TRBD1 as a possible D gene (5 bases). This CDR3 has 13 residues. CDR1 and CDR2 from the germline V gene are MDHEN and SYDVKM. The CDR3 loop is CVSCNVGPYEQYF. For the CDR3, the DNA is TGTGTCAGCTGCAACGTGGGGCCCTACGAGCAGTACTTC. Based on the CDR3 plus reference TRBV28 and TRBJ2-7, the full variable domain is DVKVTQSSRYLVKRTGEKVFLECVQDMDHENMFWYRQDPGLGLRLIYFSYDVKMKEKGDIPEGYSVSREKKERFSLILESASTNQTSMYLCVSCNVGPYEQYFGPGTRLTVT.

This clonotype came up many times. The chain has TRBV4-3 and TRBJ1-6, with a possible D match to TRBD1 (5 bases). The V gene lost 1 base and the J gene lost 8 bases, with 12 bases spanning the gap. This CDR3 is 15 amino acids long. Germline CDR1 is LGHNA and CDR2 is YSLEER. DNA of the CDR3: TGCGCCAGCAGCCAAGGTCAGGACACTTATTCACCCCTCCACTTT. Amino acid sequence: CASSQGQDTYSPLHF.

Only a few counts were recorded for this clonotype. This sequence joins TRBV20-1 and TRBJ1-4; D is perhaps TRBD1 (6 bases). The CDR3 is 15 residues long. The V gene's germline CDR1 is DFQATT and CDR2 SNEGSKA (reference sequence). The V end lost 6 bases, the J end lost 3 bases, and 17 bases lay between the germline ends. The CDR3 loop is CSAAPGANPNEKLFF. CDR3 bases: TGCAGTGCCGCCCCAGGGGCGAATCCTAATGAAAAACTGTTTTTT.